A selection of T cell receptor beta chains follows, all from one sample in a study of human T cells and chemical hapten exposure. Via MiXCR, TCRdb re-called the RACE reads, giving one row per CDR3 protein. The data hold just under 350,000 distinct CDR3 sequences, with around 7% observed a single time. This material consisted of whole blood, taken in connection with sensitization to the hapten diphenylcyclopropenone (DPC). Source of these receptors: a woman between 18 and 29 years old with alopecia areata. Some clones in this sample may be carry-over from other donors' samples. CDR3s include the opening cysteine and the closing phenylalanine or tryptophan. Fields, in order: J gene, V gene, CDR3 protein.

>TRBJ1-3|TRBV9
CASSVGSPWGNTIYF
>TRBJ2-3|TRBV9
CASSVALGGGASTDTQYF
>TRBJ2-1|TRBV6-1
CASSDEAGAYNEQFF
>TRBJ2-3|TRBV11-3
CASSLGAGGLWDTQYF
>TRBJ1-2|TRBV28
CASRSPAGQGYGYTF
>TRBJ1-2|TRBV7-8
CASSRDRLPCVRGYTF
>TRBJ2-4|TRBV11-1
CASSLAVEDIQYF
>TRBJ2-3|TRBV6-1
CASCWIQTYTDTQYF
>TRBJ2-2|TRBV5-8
CVSSPTGDWDTGELFF
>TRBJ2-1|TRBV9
CASTVEAGAYNEQFF
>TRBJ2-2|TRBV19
CASSQTGGRTGELFF
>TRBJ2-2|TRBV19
CASIYTPGGTGELFF
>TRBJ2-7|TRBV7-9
CASSPASGGAYREQYF
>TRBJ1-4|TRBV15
CATSPGAREKLFF
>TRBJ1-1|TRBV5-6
CASSLLDRGTEAFF
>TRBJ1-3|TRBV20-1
CSVVYMSGNTIYF
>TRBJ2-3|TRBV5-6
CASSLRGLAPDTQYF
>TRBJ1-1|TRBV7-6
CASSKDSASQAFF
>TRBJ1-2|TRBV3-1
CASSQRRLSYGYTF
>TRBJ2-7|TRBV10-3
CAISAGTSAYEQYF
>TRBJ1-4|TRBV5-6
CASSEQGGDEKLFF
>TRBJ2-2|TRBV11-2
CASSFTGSNTGELFF
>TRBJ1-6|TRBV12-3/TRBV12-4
CASSLFAQALMSLHF
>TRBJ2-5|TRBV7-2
CASSPRPGAAQETQYF
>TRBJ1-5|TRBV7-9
CASSLRGGNQPQHF
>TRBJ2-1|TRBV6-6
CASSLRQGYNEQFF
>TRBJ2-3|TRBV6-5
CASSYSSFRADTQYF
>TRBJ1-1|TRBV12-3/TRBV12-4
CASRVNAEAFF
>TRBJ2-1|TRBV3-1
CASSRPGAGSYNEQFF
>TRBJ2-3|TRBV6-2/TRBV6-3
CASRNSGGDTDTQYF
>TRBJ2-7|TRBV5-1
CASSLPSAEQYF
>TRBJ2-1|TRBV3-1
CASSQDSGGWARNEQFF
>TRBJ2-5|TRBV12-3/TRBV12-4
CASSFFSGAGQETQYF
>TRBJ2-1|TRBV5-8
CASSFGDRVNEQFF
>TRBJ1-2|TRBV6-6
CASSYDSTNGYTF
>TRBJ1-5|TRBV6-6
CASSYSGTGGGQPQHF
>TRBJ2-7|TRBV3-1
CASSLSLLSPYEQYF
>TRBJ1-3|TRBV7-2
CASSLGHLGAGGNTIYF
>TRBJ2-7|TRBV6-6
CASSYSNRDEQYF
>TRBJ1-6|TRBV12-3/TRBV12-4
CASSRSSWGNSPLHF
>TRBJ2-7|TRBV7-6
CASSSDPVRGEQYF
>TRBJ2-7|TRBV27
CASSLRDGKYEQYF
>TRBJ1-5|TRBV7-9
CASSLAGQGIWQPQHF
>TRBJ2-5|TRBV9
CASSVAGWAQETQYF
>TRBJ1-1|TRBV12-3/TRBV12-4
CASSWTRGAFF
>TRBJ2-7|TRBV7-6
CASSLEPAPFYEQYF
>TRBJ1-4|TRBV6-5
CASTTRRTGANEKLFF
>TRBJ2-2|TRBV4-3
CASSYRDRGPGELFF